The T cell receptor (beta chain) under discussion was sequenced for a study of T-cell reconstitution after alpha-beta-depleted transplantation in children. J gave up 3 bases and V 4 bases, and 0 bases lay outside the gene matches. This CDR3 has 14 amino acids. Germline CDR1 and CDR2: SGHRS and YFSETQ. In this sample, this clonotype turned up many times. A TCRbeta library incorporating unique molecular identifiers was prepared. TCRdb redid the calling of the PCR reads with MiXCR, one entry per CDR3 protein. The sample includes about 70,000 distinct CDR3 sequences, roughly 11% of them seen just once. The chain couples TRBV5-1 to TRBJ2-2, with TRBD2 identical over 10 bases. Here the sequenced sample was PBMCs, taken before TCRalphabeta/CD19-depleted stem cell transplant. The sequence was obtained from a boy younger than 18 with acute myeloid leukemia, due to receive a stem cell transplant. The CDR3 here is CASSGTSDTGELFF. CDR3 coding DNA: TGCGCCAGCAGCGGGACTAGCGACACCGGGGAGCTGTTTTTT. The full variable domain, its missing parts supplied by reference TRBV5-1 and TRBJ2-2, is KAGVTQTPRYLIKTRGQQVTLSCSPISGHRSVSWYQQTPGQGLQFLFEYFSETQRNKGNFPGRFSGRQFSNSRSEMNVSTLELGDSALYLCASSGTSDTGELFFGEGSRLTVL.